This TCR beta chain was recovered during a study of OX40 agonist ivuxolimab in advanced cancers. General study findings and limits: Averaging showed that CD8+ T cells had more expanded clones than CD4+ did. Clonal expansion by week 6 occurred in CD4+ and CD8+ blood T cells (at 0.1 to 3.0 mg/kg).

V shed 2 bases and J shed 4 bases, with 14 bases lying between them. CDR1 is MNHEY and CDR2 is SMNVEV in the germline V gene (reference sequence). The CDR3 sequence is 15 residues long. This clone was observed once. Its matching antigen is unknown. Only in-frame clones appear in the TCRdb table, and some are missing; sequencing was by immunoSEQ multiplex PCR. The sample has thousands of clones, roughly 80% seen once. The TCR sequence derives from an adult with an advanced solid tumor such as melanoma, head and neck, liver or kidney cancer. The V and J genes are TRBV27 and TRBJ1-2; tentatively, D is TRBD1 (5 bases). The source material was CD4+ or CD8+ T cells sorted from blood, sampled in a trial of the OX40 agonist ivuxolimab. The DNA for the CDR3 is TGTGCCAGCAGTTTAAGCCTCCCAGGGATCTATGGCTACACCTTC. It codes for CASSLSLPGIYGYTF.